This T cell receptor (beta chain) was observed in a study of identical twins listed by TCRdb under 2016. Regarding the research as a whole: To test whether fetal clonotypes persist, this study deep-sequenced TCR alpha and beta repertoires from monozygotic twins, from unrelated adults of various ages, and from cord blood. To rule out contamination, replicate twin experiments were performed at different times with different library preparation protocols. What the study reported, not specific to this receptor: Because the same donors could not be followed over many years, the conclusions relied on cross-sectional statistical analysis. Abundant cord blood beta clonotypes had fewer insertions, young adult naive repertoires showed a similar but weaker trend, and memory repertoires showed no such trend. Zero-insertion analyses could be partly confounded by invariant T cells such as MAIT and iNKT, though diverse VJ usage argued against such confounding for most clonotypes. In monozygotic twins, out-of-frame TCR alpha sharing was systematically underestimated by recombination models, although the models agreed with sharing between unrelated individuals. Excess twin sharing in beta out-of-frame sequences was weaker because fewer shared sequences lowered the signal-to-noise ratio. Compared with coincidental sharing between unrelated individuals, an excess of low generation-probability sequences was observed among out-of-frame TCR alpha sequences shared between twins.

This clonotype has more than one count but fewer than ten. Its antigen remains undetermined. No base-level quality is on record; no much larger clone is a single base apart. The CDR3 measures 13 amino acids from cysteine to phenylalanine. Only the CDR3 DNA is retained, 39 bases long and in frame from the first base. Relative to germline, V is 8 bases shorter and J is 3 bases shorter, with 13 bases between their ends. The germline V gene (reference sequence) specifies MNHEY as CDR1 and SMNVEV as CDR2. The library was obtained by 5' RACE. TCRdb records Illumina HiSeq 2000 as the sequencer. Template switching introduced a universal primer binding site; the final cDNA contained a unique molecular identifier, enabling accurate counting of TCR cDNA molecules. Specific primers in the conserved constant-segment region were used to synthesize first-strand cDNA for the TCR alpha and beta chains. To control for contamination, every cDNA library carried two barcodes: a SMART-Mk sample barcode plus Illumina barcodes. TruSeq adapter sequences along with Illumina sample barcodes were introduced in two successive PCR steps. TCR alpha and beta cDNA libraries were sequenced on the Illumina HiSeq platform with custom primers. Concerning the study's data processing: Unique molecular identifiers were extracted from raw reads with MiGEC, and CDR3 positions were determined with MiXCR. For each individual, recombination models were inferred using an EM algorithm with the repgenHMM and IGoR tools. Shared clonotype analysis was performed with the tcR package in R, normalizing sharing by the product of cloneset sizes. To study raw recombination free of thymic and clonal selection effects, out-of-frame nonproductive sequences were analyzed. Through fastp at Q25 and MiXCR, TCRdb rebuilt clones from the public reads, retaining in-frame beta chains. Each record represents a unique CDR3 protein, reported with the most common genes and DNA among its rows. TCRdb's processing, not the study's, gives the V and J calls here. The sample data list just over 500,000 distinct CDR3 sequences, and roughly a fifth of these were observed just once. Roughly 0.91% of the sample goes to the ten largest clones.

Every donor was a healthy Caucasian. Three pairs of female monozygotic twins, all aged about 18 to 29 years, made up the twin cohort. Positive isolation kits from Invitrogen were used to isolate CD4+ and CD8+ T cell populations. The same data also went into a second study, on T cells expressing NK-cell markers. From that second study: About 8 donors provided sorted CD3+CD56+NKG2C+, CD3+CD56+NKG2C- and CD3+CD56-NKG2C+ T-cell subsets, whose TCR beta-chain repertoires were profiled. Seven of the eight sequenced donors were HCMV-seropositive and one was HCMV-seronegative. In several experiments an anti-gammadeltaTCR antibody was added to restrict sorting to alphabetaTCR-expressing T cells. In a handful of donors, the dominant CD3+CD56+NKG2C+ clonotypes were found to rank among the top 10 CD8+ clonotypes and to make up roughly 1.0-8% of CD8+ T cells. Those dominant clonotypes were again the most abundant among CD3+CD56-NKG2C+ cells in a handful of donors, at roughly 28.3-60.1%. Whether the expanded NKG2C-expressing T cell clones were specific for HCMV antigens was left unclear. The eight sequenced donors were randomly selected healthy volunteers, three men and five women. HCMV-specific IgG was detected in serum with a commercial ELISA kit to determine HCMV serostatus. MIGEC was used to demultiplex reads and group the reads by UMI, and MiTCR was used to assemble and quantify clonotypes. To remove erroneous sequences, TCR cDNA sequences were retained only when supported by two or more reads. The tcR package was used for downstream repertoire analysis, and clonotypes were matched between fractions using CDR3 nucleotide sequence together with V segment. VDJmatch was used to annotate antigen specificity against VDJdb, with one amino acid substitution in CDR3 allowed.

This receptor was obtained from a woman between 18 and 29 years old in good health. The sequenced material came from CD4+ T cells sorted from blood. The chain uses TRBV27 and TRBJ1-1, with the D gene not clear enough to name. DNA sequence: TGTGCCAGCCAGGTGAGGGAGCACACTGAAGCTTTCTTT. Protein translation: CASQVREHTEAFF.